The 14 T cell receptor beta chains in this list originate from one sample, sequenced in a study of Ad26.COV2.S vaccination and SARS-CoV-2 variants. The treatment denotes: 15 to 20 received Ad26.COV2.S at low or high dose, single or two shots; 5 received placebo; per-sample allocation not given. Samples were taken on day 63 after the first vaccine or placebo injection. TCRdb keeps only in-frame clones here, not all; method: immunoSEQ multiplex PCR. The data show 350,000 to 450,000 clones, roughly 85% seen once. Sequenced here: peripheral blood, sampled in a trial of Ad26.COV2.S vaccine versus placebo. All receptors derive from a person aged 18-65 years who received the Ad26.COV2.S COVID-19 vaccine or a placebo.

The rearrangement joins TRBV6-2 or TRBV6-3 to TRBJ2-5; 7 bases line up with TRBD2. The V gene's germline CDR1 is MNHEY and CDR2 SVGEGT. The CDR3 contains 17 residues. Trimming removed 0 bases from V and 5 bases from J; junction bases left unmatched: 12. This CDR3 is CASSYSSPSGEGETQYF. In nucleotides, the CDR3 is TGTGCCAGCAGTTACTCGAGTCCCAGCGGGGAGGGCGAGACCCAGTACTTC.

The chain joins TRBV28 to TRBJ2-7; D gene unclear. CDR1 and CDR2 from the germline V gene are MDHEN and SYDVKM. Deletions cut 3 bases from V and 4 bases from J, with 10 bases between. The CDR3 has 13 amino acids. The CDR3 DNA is TGTGCCAGCAGTTTGACCGGAAATTACGAGCAGTACTTC. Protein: CASSLTGNYEQYF.

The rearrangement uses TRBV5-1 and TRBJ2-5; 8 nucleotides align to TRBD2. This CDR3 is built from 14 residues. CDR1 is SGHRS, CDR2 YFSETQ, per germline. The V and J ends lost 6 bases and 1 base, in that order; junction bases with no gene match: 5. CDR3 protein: CASKAREVQETQYF. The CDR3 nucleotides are TGCGCCAGCAAAGCGCGGGAGGTCCAAGAGACCCAGTACTTC.

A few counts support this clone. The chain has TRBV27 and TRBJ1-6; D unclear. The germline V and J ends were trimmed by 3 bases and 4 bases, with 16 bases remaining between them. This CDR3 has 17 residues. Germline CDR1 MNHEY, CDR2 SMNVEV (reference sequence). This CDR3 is CASSLATPGLYNSPLHF. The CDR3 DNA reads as TGTGCCAGCAGTTTGGCGACCCCGGGCTTATATAATTCACCCCTCCACTTT.

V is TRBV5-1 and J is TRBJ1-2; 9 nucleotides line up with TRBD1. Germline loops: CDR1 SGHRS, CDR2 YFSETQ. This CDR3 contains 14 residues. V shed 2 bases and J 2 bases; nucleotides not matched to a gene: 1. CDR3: CASSFGTGNYGYTF. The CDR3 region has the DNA TGCGCCAGCAGCTTTGGGACAGGGAACTATGGCTACACCTTC.

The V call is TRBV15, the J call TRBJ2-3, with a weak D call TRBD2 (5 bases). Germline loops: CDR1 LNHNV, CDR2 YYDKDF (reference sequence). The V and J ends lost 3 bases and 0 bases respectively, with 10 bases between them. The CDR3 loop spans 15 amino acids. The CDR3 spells CATSSPRGSTDTQYF. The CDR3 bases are TGTGCCACCAGCAGTCCTCGGGGAAGCACAGATACGCAGTATTTT.

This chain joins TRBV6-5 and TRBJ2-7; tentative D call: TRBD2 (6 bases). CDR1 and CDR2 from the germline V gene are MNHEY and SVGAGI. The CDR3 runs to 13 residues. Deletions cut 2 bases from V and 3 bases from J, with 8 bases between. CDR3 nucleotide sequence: TGTGCCAGCAGTTACCGGCGGGGCTACGAGCAGTACTTC. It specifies CASSYRRGYEQYF.

The CDR3 DNA sequence: TGCGCCAGCAGCTTTAGGGGGAATGAGCAGTTCTTC. This gives the protein CASSFRGNEQFF. The V gene is TRBV5-1, the J gene TRBJ2-1; possibly TRBD1 for D (6 bases). Trimming pared 2 bases from V and 7 bases from J, leaving 7 bases between. The CDR3 is 12 residues long. Germline V gene sequence: CDR1 SGHRS, CDR2 YFSETQ.

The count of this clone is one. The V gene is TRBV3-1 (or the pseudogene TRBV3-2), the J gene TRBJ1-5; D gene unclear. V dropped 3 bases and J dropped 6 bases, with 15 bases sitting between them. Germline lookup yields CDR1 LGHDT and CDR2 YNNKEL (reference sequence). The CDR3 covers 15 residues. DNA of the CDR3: TGTGCCAGCAGCCATTGGTTAGGGTCAGGTCAGCCCCAGCATTTT. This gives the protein CASSHWLGSGQPQHF.

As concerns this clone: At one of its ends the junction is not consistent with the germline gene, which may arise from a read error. CDR3 sequence (DNA): TGTGCCACCAGAAGAGGGCAGGTCATTTGGGAGGAGGGAGAGACCCAGTACTTC. It is translated as CATRRGQVIWEEGETQYF. The chain is built from TRBV15 and TRBJ2-5, with D possibly TRBD2 on 6 matching bases. The CDR3 covers 18 residues. Germline loops: CDR1 LNHNV, CDR2 YYDKDF (reference sequence).

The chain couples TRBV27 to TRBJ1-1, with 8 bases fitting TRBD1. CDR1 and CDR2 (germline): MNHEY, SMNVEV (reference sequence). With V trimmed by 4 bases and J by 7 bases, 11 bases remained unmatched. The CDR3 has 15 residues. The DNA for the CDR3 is TGTGCCAGCAGTTCTCTACAGGGGGGGGGTTATGAAGCTTTCTTT. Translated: CASSSLQGGGYEAFF.

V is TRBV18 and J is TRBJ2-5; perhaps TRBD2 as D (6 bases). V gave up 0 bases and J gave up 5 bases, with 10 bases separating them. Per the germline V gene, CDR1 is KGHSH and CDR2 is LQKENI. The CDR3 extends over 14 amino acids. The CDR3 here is CASSPPPGAETQYF. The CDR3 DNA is TGTGCCAGCTCACCACCCCCGGGAGCGGAGACCCAGTACTTC.

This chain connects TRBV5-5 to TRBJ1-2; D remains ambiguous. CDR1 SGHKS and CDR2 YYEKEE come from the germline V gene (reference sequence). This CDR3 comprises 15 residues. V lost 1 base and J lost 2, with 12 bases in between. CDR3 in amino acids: CASSLFVRSNYGYTF. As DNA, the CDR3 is TGTGCCAGCAGCTTGTTTGTCAGGTCAAACTATGGCTACACCTTC.

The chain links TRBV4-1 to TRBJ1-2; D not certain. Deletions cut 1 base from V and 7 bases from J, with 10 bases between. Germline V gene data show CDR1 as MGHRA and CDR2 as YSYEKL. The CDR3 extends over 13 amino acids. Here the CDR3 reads CASSQVATVGYTF. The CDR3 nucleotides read TGCGCCAGCAGCCAAGTAGCAACGGTTGGCTACACCTTC.